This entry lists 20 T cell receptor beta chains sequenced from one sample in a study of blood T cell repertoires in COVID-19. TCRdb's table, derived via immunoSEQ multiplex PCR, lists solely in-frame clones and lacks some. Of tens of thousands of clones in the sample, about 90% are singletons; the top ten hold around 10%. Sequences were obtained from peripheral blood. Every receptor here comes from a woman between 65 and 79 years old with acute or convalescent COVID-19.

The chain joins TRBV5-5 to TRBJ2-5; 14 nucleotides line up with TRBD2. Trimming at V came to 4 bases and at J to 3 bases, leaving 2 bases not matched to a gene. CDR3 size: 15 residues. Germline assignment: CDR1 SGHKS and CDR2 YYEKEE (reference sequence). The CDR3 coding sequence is TGTGCCAGCAGCATGGGACTAGCGGGGGAAGAGACCCAGTACTTC. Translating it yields CASSMGLAGEETQYF.

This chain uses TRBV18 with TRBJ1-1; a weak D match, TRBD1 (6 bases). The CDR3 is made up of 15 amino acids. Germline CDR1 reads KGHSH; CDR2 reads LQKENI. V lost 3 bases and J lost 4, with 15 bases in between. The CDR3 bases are TGTGCCAGCTCACCGGGGGGGGCGCACGGCACTGAAGCTTTCTTT. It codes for CASSPGGAHGTEAFF.

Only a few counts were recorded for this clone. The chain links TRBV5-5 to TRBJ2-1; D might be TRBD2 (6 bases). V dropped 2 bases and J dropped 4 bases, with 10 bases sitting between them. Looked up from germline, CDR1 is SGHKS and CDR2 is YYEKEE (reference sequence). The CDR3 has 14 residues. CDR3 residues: CASSFAGTYNEQFF. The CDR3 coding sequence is TGTGCCAGCAGCTTTGCGGGAACTTACAATGAGCAGTTCTTC.

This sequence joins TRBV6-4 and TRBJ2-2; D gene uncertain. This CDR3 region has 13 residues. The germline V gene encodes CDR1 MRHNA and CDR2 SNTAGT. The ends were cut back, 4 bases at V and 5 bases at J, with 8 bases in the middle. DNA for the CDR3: TGTGCCAGCAGTGTTGAGGTTACCGGGGAGCTGTTTTTT. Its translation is CASSVEVTGELFF.

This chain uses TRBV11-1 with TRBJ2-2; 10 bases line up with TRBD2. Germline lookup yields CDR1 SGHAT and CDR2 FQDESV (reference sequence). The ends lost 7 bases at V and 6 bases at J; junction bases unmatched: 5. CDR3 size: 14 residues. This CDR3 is CASTPSGSAGELFF. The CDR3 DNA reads TGTGCCAGCACCCCTAGCGGGAGTGCCGGGGAGCTGTTTTTT.

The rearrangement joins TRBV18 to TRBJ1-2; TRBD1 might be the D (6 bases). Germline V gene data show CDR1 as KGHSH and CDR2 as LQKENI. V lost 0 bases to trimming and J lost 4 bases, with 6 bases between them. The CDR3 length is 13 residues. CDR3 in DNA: TGTGCCAGCTCACCACCGACAGGCTATGGCTACACCTTC. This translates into CASSPPTGYGYTF.

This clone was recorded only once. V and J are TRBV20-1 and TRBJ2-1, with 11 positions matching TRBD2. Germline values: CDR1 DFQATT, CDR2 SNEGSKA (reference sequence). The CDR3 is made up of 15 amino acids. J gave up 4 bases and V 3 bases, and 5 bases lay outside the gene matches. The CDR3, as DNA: TGCAGTGCTAGTTCGGCTAGCGGGGGGTACAATGAGCAGTTCTTC. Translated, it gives CSASSASGGYNEQFF.

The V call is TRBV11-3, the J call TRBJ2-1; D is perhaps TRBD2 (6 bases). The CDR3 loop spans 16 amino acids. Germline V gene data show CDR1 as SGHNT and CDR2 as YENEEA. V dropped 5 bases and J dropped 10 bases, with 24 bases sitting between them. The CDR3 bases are TGTGCCAGCAGCCCTGGGGGGACTTCAACGGAGGGAGAGCAGTTCTTC. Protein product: CASSPGGTSTEGEQFF.

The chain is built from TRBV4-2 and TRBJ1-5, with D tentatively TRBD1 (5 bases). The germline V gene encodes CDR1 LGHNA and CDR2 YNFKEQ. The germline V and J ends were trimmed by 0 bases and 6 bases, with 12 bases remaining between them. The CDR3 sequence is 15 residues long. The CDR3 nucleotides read TGTGCCAGCAGCCAAGAGCGGGGGTCCGGTCAGCCCCAGCATTTT. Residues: CASSQERGSGQPQHF.

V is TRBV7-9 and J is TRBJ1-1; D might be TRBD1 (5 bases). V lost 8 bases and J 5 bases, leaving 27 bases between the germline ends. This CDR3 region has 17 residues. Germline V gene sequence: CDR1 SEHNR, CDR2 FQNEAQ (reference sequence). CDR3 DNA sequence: TGTGCCAGCGAACTAACGGGGGGACCCATCTTGGTTACTGAAGCTTTCTTT. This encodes CASELTGGPILVTEAFF.

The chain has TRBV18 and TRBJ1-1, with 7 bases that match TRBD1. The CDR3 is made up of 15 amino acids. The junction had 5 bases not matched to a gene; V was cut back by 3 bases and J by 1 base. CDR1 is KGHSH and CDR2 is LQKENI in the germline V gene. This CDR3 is CASSPYRQGNTEAFF. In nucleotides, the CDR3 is TGTGCCAGCTCACCGTATCGACAGGGGAACACTGAAGCTTTCTTT.

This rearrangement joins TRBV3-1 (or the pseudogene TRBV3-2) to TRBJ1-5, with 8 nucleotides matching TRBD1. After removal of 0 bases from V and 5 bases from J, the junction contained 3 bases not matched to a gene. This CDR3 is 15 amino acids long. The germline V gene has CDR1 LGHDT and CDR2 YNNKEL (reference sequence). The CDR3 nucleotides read TGTGCCAGCAGCCAAGATGCGGACAGGGATCAGCCCCAGCATTTT. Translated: CASSQDADRDQPQHF.

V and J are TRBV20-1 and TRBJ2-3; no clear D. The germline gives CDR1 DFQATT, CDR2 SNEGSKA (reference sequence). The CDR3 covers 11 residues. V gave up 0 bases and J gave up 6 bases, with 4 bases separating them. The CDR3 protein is CSARDYDTQYF. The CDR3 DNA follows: TGCAGTGCTAGAGATTATGATACGCAGTATTTT.

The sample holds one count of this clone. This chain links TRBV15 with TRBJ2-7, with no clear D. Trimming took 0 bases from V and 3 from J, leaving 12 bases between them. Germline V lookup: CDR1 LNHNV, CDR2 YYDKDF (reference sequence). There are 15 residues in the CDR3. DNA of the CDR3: TGTGCCACCAGCAGAGATCGTAACGAGGTCTACGAGCAGTACGTC. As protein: CATSRDRNEVYEQYV.

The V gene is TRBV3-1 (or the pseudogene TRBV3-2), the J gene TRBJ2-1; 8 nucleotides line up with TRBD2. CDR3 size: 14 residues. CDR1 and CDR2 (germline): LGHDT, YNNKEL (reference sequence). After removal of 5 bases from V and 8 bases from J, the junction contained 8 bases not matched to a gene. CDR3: CASSSYGRGDEQFF. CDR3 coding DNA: TGTGCCAGCAGCTCCTACGGGAGGGGGGATGAGCAGTTCTTC.

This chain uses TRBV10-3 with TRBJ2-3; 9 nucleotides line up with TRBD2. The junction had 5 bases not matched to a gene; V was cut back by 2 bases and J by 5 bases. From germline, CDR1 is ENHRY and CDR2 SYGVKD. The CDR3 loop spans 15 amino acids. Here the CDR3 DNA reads TGTGCCATCAGTGAGCTAGCGGGAAAGGTAGATACGCAGTATTTT. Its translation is CAISELAGKVDTQYF.

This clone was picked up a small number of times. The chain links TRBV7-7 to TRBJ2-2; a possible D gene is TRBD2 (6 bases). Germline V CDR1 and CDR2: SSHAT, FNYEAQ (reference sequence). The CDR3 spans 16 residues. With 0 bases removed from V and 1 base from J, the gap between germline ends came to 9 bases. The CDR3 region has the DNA TGTGCCAGCAGCTTAGCCCGGGACTGGAACACCGGGGAGCTGTTTTTT. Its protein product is CASSLARDWNTGELFF. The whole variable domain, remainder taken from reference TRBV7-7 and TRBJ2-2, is GAGVSQSPRYKVTKRGQDVTLRCDPISSHATLYWYQQALGQGPEFLTYFNYEAQPDKSGLPSDRFSAERPEGSISTLTIQRTEQRDSAMYRCASSLARDWNTGELFFGEGSRLTVL.

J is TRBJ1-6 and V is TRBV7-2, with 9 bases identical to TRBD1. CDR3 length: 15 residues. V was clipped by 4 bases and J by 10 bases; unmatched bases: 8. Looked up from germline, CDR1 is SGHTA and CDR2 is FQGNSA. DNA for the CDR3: TGTGCCAGCAGCTGGGACAGGGAAACGAAGTCACCCCTCCACTTT. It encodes CASSWDRETKSPLHF. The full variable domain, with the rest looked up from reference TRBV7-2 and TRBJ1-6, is GAGVSQSPSNKVTEKGKDVELRCDPISGHTALYWYRQSLGQGLEFLIYFQGNSAPDKSGLPSDRFSAERTGGSVSTLTIQRTQQEDSAVYLCASSWDRETKSPLHFGNGTRLTVT.

CDR3 DNA: TGTGCCAGCAGTAGATATGGACAGGATAGCAATCAGCCCCAGCATTTT. Amino acid sequence: CASSRYGQDSNQPQHF. V and J are TRBV27 and TRBJ1-5; TRBD1 aligns across 7 bases. Germline V CDR1 and CDR2: MNHEY, SMNVEV (reference sequence). After removal of 5 bases from V and 0 bases from J, the junction contained 7 bases not matched to a gene. This CDR3 has 16 residues.

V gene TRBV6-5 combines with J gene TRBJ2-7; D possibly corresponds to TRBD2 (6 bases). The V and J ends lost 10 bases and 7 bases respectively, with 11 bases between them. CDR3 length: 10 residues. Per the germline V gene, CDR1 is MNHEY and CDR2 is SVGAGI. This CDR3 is CATRDFEQYV. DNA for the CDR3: TGTGCCACCCGGGACTTTGAGCAGTACGTC.